The T cell receptor (beta chain) described here comes from a study of blood T cell repertoires in COVID-19. Study-level background: Donors in the United States, Italy and Spain gave samples during acute or convalescent COVID-19. In each case, the material was cDNA or gDNA derived from T cells, B-cell-depleted T cells, or PBMCs.

The V gene end was trimmed by 1 base and the J gene end by 5 bases; junction bases not matched to a gene: 4. The germline V gene encodes CDR1 MNHEY and CDR2 SVGAGI. This CDR3 is built from 15 residues. Profiling relied on immunoSEQ multiplex PCR, and the TCRdb table lists in-frame clones only, not all of them. Of roughly 340,000 clones listed, around 86% are singletons. Patients from Seattle were sampled longitudinally, starting during active infection. The origin of this receptor is a woman between 50 and 59 years old with COVID-19, enrolled during active disease. The sequencing sample was made of peripheral blood. V gene TRBV6-5 combines with J gene TRBJ2-5; the match to TRBD2 covers 10 bases. The CDR3 sequence is CASSYLTSGKETQYF. In DNA, the CDR3 is TGTGCCAGCAGTTACTTAACTAGCGGGAAGGAGACCCAGTACTTC.